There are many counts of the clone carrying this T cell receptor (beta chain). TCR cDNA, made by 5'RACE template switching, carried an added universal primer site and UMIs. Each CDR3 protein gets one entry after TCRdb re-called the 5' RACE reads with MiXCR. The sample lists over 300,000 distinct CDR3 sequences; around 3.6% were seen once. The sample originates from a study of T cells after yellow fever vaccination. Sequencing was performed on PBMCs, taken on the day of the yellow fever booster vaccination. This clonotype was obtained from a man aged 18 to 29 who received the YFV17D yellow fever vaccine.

The chain's CDR3 is CSARHPGQWYEQYF. CDR3 in DNA: TGCAGTGCTAGACATCCGGGACAGTGGTACGAGCAGTACTTC. This sequence joins TRBV20-1 and TRBJ2-7, with 7 bases that match TRBD1. Unmatched junction bases numbered 8, after V lost 2 bases and J lost 4 bases. The CDR3 extends over 14 amino acids. Per germline, CDR1 DFQATT and CDR2 SNEGSKA (reference sequence).